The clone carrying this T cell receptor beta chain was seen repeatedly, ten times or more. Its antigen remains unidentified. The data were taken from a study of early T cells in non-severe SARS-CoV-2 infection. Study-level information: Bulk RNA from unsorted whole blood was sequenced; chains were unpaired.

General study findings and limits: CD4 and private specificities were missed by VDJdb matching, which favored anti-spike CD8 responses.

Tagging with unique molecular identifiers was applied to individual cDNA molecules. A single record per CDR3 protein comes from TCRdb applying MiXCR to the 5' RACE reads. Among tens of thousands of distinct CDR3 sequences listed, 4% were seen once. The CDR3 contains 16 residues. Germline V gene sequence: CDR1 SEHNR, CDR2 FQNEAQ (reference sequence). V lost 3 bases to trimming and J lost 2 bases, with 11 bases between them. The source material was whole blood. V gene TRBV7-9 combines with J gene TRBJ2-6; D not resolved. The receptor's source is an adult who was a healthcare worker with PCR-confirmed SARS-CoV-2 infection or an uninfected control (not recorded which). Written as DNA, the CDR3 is TGTGCCAGCAGCTTGAGTTGGGAAGCTGGGGCCAACGTCCTGACTTTC. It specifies CASSLSWEAGANVLTF.